Detailed here is one T cell receptor (beta chain). The sample belongs to a study of identical twins. Unique molecular identifiers were present on the cDNA, and a universal primer site came from template switching. From the 5' RACE reads, TCRdb called clonotypes with MiXCR, one entry per CDR3 protein. The table shows some 330,000 distinct CDR3 sequences, with around 9.7% occurring only once. The receptor was isolated from a woman aged 45-65 years in good health. Material: naive T cells sorted from blood.

CDR3 coding DNA: TGTGCCAGCAGCGTAGTAGCGGGAGGGAGCACAGATACGCAGTATTTT. Amino acids: CASSVVAGGSTDTQYF. The chain couples TRBV9 to TRBJ2-3; 11 bases are a match to TRBD2. V dropped 0 bases and J dropped 0; count of bases not matched to a gene: 0. Per germline, CDR1 SGDLS and CDR2 YYNGEE. CDR3 size: 16 residues.